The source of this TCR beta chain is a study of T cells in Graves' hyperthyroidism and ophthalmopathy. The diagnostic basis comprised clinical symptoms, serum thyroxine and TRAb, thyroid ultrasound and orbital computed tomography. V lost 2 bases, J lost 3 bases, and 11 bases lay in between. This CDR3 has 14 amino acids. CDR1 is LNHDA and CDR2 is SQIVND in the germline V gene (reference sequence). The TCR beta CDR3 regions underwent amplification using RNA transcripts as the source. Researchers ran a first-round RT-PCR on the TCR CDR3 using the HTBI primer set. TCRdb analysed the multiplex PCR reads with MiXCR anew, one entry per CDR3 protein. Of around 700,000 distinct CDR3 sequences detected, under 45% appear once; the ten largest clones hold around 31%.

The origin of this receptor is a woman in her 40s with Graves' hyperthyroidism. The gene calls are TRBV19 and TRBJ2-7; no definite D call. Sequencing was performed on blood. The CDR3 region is CASSIKTGSYEQYF. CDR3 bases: TGTGCCAGTAGTATAAAGACGGGCAGCTACGAGCAGTACTTC.